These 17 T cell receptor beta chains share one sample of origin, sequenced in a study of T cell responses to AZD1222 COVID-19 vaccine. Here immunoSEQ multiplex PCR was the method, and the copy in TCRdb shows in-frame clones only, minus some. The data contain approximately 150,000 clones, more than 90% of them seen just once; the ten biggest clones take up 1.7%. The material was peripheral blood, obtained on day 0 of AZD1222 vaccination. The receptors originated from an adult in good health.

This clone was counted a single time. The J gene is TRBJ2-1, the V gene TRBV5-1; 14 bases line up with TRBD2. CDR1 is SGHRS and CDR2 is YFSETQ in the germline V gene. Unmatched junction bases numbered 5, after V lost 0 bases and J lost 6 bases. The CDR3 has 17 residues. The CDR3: CASSLEGLAGVGNEQFF. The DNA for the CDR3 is TGCGCCAGCAGCTTGGAGGGACTAGCGGGAGTTGGCAATGAGCAGTTCTTC.

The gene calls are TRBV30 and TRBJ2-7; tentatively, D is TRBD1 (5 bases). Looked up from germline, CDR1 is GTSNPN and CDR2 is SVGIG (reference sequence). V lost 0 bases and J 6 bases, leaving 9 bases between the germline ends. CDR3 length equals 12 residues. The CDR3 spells CAWSVLGPEQYF. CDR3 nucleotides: TGTGCCTGGAGTGTATTGGGGCCCGAGCAGTACTTC.

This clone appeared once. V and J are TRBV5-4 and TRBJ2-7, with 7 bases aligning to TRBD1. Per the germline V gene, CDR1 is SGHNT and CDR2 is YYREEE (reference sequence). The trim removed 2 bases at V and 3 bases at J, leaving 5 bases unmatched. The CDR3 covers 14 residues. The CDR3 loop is CASSFKGGRYEQYF. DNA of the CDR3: TGTGCCAGCAGCTTTAAAGGGGGCCGCTACGAGCAGTACTTC.

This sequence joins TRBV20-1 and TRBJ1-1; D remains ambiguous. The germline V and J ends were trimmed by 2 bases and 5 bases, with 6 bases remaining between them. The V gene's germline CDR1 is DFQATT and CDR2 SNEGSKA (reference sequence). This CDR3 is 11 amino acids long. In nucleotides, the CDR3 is TGCAGTGCTAGAACTACAACTGAAGCTTTCTTT. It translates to CSARTTTEAFF.

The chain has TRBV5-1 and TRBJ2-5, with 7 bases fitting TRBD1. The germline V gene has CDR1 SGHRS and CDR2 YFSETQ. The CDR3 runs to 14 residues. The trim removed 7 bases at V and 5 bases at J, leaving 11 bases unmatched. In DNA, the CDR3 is TGCGCCAGCCGGGACAGCCTTTTTTTGGAGACCCAGTACTTC. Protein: CASRDSLFLETQYF.

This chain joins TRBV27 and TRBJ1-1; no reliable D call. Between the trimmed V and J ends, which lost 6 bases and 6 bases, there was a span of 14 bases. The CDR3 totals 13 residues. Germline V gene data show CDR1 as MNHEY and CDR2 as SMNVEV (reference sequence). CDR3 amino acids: CASSPAGSAEAFF. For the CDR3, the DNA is TGTGCCAGCAGCCCCGCTGGGAGCGCTGAAGCTTTCTTT.

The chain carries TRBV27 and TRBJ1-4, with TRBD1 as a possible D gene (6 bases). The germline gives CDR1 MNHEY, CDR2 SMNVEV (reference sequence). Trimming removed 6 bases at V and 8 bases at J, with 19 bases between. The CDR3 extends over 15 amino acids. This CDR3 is CASRRTEGRGEKLFF. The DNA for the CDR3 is TGTGCCAGCAGGAGGACAGAGGGGCGAGGGGAAAAACTGTTTTTT.

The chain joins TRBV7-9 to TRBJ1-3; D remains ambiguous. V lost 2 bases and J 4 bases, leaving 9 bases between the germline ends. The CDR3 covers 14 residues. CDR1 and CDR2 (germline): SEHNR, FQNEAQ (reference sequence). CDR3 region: CASSLMSSGNTIYF. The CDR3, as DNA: TGTGCCAGCAGCTTAATGAGTTCCGGAAACACCATATATTTT.

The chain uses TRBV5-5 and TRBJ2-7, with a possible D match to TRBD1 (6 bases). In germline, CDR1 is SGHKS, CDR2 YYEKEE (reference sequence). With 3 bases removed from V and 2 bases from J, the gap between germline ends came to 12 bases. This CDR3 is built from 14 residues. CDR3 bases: TGTGCCAGCAGCTCAGACAGGTTTCCCTACGAGCAGTACTTC. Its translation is CASSSDRFPYEQYF. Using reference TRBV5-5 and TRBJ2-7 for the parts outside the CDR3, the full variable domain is DAGVTQSPTHLIKTRGQQVTLRCSPISGHKSVSWYQQVLGQGPQFIFQYYEKEERGRGNFPDRFSARQFPNYSSELNVNALLLGDSALYLCASSSDRFPYEQYFGPGTRLTVT.

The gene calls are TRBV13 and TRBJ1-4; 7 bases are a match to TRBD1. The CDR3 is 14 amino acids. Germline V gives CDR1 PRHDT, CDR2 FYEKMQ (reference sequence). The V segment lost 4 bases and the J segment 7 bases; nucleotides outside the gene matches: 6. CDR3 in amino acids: CASSSQGWSEKLFF. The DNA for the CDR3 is TGTGCCAGCAGCTCACAGGGGTGGAGTGAAAAACTGTTTTTT.

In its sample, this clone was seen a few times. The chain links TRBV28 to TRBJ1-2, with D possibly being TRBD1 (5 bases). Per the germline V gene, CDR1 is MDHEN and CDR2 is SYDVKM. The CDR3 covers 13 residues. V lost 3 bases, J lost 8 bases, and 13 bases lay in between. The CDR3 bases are TGTGCCAGCAGTTTGTTGGGACGAGGAGGCTACACCTTC. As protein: CASSLLGRGGYTF.

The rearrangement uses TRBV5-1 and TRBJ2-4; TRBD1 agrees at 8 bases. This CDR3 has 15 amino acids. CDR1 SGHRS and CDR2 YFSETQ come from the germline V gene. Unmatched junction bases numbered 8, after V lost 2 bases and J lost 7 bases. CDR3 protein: CASSLDPGQVNIQYF. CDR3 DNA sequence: TGCGCCAGCAGCTTAGACCCGGGACAGGTCAACATTCAGTACTTC. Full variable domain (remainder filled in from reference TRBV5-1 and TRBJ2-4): KAGVTQTPRYLIKTRGQQVTLSCSPISGHRSVSWYQQTPGQGLQFLFEYFSETQRNKGNFPGRFSGRQFSNSRSEMNVSTLELGDSALYLCASSLDPGQVNIQYFGAGTRLSVL.

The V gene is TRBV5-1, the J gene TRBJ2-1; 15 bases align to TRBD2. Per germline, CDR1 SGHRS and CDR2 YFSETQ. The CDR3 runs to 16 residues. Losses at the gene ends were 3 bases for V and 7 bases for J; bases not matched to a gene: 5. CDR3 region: CASSYRTSGRANEQFF. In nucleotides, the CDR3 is TGCGCCAGCAGCTACCGGACTAGCGGGAGGGCAAATGAGCAGTTCTTC. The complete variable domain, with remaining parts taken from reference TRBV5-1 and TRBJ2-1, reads KAGVTQTPRYLIKTRGQQVTLSCSPISGHRSVSWYQQTPGQGLQFLFEYFSETQRNKGNFPGRFSGRQFSNSRSEMNVSTLELGDSALYLCASSYRTSGRANEQFFGPGTRLTVL.

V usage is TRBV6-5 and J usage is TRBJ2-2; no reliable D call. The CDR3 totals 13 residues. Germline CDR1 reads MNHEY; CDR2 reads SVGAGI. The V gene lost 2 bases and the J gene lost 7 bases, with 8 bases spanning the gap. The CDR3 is CASSYDLGGELFF. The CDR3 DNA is TGTGCCAGCAGTTACGATTTGGGCGGGGAGCTGTTTTTT.

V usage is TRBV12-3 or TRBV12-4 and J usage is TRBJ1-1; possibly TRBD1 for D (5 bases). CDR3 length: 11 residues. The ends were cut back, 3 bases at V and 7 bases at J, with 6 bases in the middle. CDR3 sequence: CASSLRGEAFF. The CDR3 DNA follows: TGTGCCAGCAGTTTGAGGGGTGAAGCTTTCTTT.

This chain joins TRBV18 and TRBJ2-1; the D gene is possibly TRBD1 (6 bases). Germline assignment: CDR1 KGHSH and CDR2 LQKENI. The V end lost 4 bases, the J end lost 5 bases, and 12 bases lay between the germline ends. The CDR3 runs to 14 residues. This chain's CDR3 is CASSLHRDDNEQFF. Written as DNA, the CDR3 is TGTGCCAGCTCACTACACAGGGATGACAATGAGCAGTTCTTC.

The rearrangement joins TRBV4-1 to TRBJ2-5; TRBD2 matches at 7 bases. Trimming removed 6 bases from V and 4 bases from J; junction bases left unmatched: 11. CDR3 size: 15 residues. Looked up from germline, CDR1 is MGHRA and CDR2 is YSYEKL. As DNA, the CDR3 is TGCGCCAGCAGGCCTAGCGGAGTAACTCGAGAGACCCAGTACTTC. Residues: CASRPSGVTRETQYF.